These 32 T cell receptor beta chains were all obtained from the same sample, sequenced in a study of T cells after yellow fever vaccination. Each CDR3 protein gets one entry after TCRdb re-called the 5' RACE reads with MiXCR. The sample has fewer than 350,000 distinct CDR3 sequences, 3.5% to 4.5% seen once. The starting material was PBMCs, obtained 15 days after the yellow fever booster vaccination. Receptors were obtained from a man between 18 and 35 years old who received the YFV17D yellow fever vaccine.

This clonotype was counted many times. The CDR3 loop reads CASSGGAENEQFF. CDR3 sequence (DNA): TGTGCCAGCAGCGGGGGGGCCGAAAATGAGCAGTTCTTC. The V call is TRBV6-2 or TRBV6-3, the J call TRBJ2-1; 8 bases are a match to TRBD2. The junction had 5 bases not matched to a gene; V was cut back by 6 bases and J by 7 bases. CDR1 is MNHEY and CDR2 is SVGEGT in the germline V gene. This CDR3 is built from 13 residues.

This chain connects TRBV7-9 to TRBJ1-2; no definite D call. V was pared by 5 bases and J by 0 bases, with 7 bases between. Germline V CDR1 and CDR2: SEHNR, FQNEAQ (reference sequence). The CDR3 has 13 residues. The CDR3 coding sequence is TGTGCCAGCAGCACAGAAGCTAACTATGGCTACACCTTC. Protein: CASSTEANYGYTF. Complete variable domain (other parts from reference TRBV7-9 and TRBJ1-2): DTGVSQNPRHKITKRGQNVTFRCDPISEHNRLYWYRQTLGQGPEFLTYFQNEAQLEKSRLLSDRFSAERPKGSFSTLEIQRTEQGDSAMYLCASSTEANYGYTFGSGTRLTVV.

This clonotype has at least ten counts. The gene calls are TRBV5-1 and TRBJ1-5; tentatively, D is TRBD1 (6 bases). V lost 4 bases and J lost 6, with 14 bases in between. This CDR3 spans 14 amino acids. Per the germline V gene, CDR1 is SGHRS and CDR2 is YFSETQ. CDR3 DNA sequence: TGCGCCAGCAGCCCAGGAGGGGGAAGTCAGCCCCAGCATTTT. It codes for CASSPGGGSQPQHF.

This clonotype was observed a few times. This chain joins TRBV27 and TRBJ2-1; TRBD1 is a possible D gene (5 bases). The CDR3 is 17 amino acids. Germline V gene lookup returns CDR1 MNHEY and CDR2 SMNVEV (reference sequence). Trimming pared 2 bases from V and 4 bases from J, leaving 18 bases between. The CDR3, as DNA: TGTGCCAGCAGTTTAGTAAGCGAGACAGCCCTTTACAATGAGCAGTTCTTC. Its protein product is CASSLVSETALYNEQFF.

V gene TRBV6-2 or TRBV6-3 combines with J gene TRBJ1-6; D gene uncertain. CDR3 size: 17 residues. Trimming shortened V by 7 bases and J by 0 bases, and 16 bases separated the two germline ends. CDR1 is MNHEY, CDR2 SVGEGT, per germline. The CDR3 DNA is TGTGCCAGCAAGACGGAGGTTTCCCTCTCCTATAATTCACCCCTCCACTTT. Translated, it gives CASKTEVSLSYNSPLHF.

This clonotype was detected ten times or more. The chain carries TRBV5-1 and TRBJ1-6; D call uncertain. CDR3 size: 13 residues. The V and J ends lost 4 bases and 8 bases respectively, with 10 bases between them. The germline CDR1 and CDR2 sequences are SGHRS and YFSETQ. The CDR3 DNA follows: TGCGCCAGCAGCCCCGCAGCGGATTCACCCCTCCACTTT. This codes for CASSPAADSPLHF. The whole variable domain, filled in from reference TRBV5-1 and TRBJ1-6, reads KAGVTQTPRYLIKTRGQQVTLSCSPISGHRSVSWYQQTPGQGLQFLFEYFSETQRNKGNFPGRFSGRQFSNSRSEMNVSTLELGDSALYLCASSPAADSPLHFGNGTRLTVT.

The V gene is TRBV7-8, the J gene TRBJ1-5; D gene unclear. Germline CDR1 SGHVS, CDR2 FQNEAQ. The germline V and J ends were trimmed by 3 bases and 4 bases, with 13 bases remaining between them. The CDR3 runs 15 residues. The CDR3 DNA is TGTGCCAGCAGCTTTTCCGAGACGGGAAATCAGCCCCAGCATTTT. It translates to CASSFSETGNQPQHF.

This clonotype was counted only a few times. The chain links TRBV19 to TRBJ2-1; D may be TRBD2 (6 bases). Between the trimmed V and J ends, which lost 1 base and 4 bases, there was a span of 11 bases. The CDR3 loop spans 15 amino acids. Germline CDR1 LNHDA, CDR2 SQIVND (reference sequence). CDR3 in DNA: TGTGCCAGTAGTATAGGGACTGGGGGGTACAATGAGCAGTTCTTC. Amino acid sequence: CASSIGTGGYNEQFF.

This clonotype was observed many times. The V and J genes are TRBV6-1 and TRBJ2-7; D is tentatively TRBD1 or TRBD2 (5 bases each). V gave up 7 bases and J gave up 3 bases, with 16 bases separating them. Germline-derived CDR1 and CDR2 are MNHNS and SASEGT. The CDR3 is made up of 14 amino acids. CDR3 sequence (DNA): TGTGCCAGCATTAGGTCGGGACGGAGCTACGAGCAGTACTTC. Protein: CASIRSGRSYEQYF.

In this sample, this clonotype turned up many times. This chain joins TRBV4-1 and TRBJ1-2, with D possibly TRBD1 on 5 matching bases. Germline V gene lookup returns CDR1 MGHRA and CDR2 YSYEKL. The CDR3 has 13 amino acids. Trimming cost V 3 bases and J 4 bases, with 9 bases left between them. The CDR3 DNA sequence: TGCGCCAGCAGCCATGCACAGGCCTATGGCTACACCTTC. The encoded protein is CASSHAQAYGYTF.

Only a few counts were recorded for this clonotype. The chain recombines TRBV3-1 with TRBJ2-4, with D possibly matching TRBD1 (5 bases). Germline CDR1 LGHDT, CDR2 YNNKEL (reference sequence). This CDR3 is 14 amino acids long. V gave up 0 bases and J gave up 5 bases, with 8 bases separating them. CDR3 sequence reads: CASSQEGLQNIQYF. The CDR3 nucleotides are TGTGCCAGCAGCCAAGAGGGGCTACAAAACATTCAGTACTTC.

This clonotype was recorded many times. The V and J genes are TRBV12-3 or TRBV12-4 and TRBJ2-2, with D hard to call. V lost 0 bases and J lost 3, with 14 bases in between. There are 17 residues in the CDR3. The CDR3 loop reads CASSLAYAGPDTGELFF. The CDR3 nucleotides are TGTGCCAGCAGTTTAGCGTACGCCGGCCCAGACACCGGGGAGCTGTTTTTT.

The rearrangement uses TRBV6-5 and TRBJ1-5; D remains unclear. Germline assignment: CDR1 MNHEY and CDR2 SVGAGI. This CDR3 spans 14 amino acids. V shed 4 bases and J shed 7 bases, with 14 bases lying between them. CDR3 DNA: TGTGCCAGCAGTTGGAGTTCTATGGGACAGCCCCAGCATTTT. It codes for CASSWSSMGQPQHF.

Many counts were recorded for this clonotype. This chain links TRBV9 with TRBJ2-4, with 7 bases matching TRBD2. The V gene end was trimmed by 2 bases and the J gene end by 0 bases; junction bases not matched to a gene: 2. Germline V gene sequence: CDR1 SGDLS, CDR2 YYNGEE. The CDR3 runs 15 residues. CDR3 amino acids: CASSVGGRAKNIQYF. As DNA, the CDR3 is TGTGCCAGCAGCGTCGGCGGGAGAGCCAAAAACATTCAGTACTTC.

Ten or more counts support this clonotype. The chain joins TRBV6-5 to TRBJ1-2; TRBD1 aligns across 7 bases. V trimming: 5 bases; J trimming: 2 bases; junction bases outside the gene matches: 2. CDR3 length: 13 amino acids. Germline values: CDR1 MNHEY, CDR2 SVGAGI. The CDR3 loop is CASSRDSNYGYTF. The CDR3 coding sequence is TGTGCCAGCAGTCGGGACAGCAACTATGGCTACACCTTC.

This clonotype was counted only a few times. The J gene is TRBJ1-5, the V gene TRBV12-3 or TRBV12-4; a possible D gene is TRBD1 (6 bases). CDR3 size: 15 residues. With 1 base removed from V and 7 bases from J, the gap between germline ends came to 14 bases. The CDR3 nucleotides are TGTGCCAGCAGTTTAGGGTGGGCAGGGGCGCAGCCCCAGCATTTT. Its translation is CASSLGWAGAQPQHF.

This clonotype was picked up many times. V gene TRBV6-2 or TRBV6-3 combines with J gene TRBJ2-5; a possible D gene is TRBD1 (6 bases). Germline assignment: CDR1 MNHEY and CDR2 SVGEGT. The CDR3 contains 14 residues. Deletions cut 2 bases from V and 4 bases from J, with 11 bases between. This chain's CDR3 is CASSYLDSGETQYF. The CDR3 bases are TGTGCCAGCAGTTACCTGGACAGTGGAGAGACCCAGTACTTC.

The rearrangement joins TRBV7-2 to TRBJ2-3; no clear D gene. The germline V and J ends were trimmed by 2 bases and 6 bases, with 9 bases remaining between them. This CDR3 contains 13 residues. CDR1 is SGHTA and CDR2 is FQGNSA in the germline V gene. In DNA, the CDR3 is TGTGCCAGCAGCTTAATGTCTCCGGATACGCAGTATTTT. It yields the protein CASSLMSPDTQYF.

The CDR3 is CAWQPGTPGGYTF. In DNA form, the CDR3 reads TGTGCCTGGCAGCCCGGGACCCCGGGTGGCTACACCTTC. This rearrangement joins TRBV30 to TRBJ1-2, with a possible D match to TRBD1 (5 bases). Trimming shortened V by 5 bases and J by 7 bases, and 17 bases separated the two germline ends. The CDR3 is 13 amino acids. Germline V gives CDR1 GTSNPN, CDR2 SVGIG (reference sequence).

The CDR3 loop is CASSHLTGVYNEQFF. In DNA, the CDR3 is TGTGCCAGCAGTCACTTGACCGGGGTCTACAATGAGCAGTTCTTC. The chain is built from TRBV14 and TRBJ2-1; D may be TRBD2 (5 bases). CDR1 SGHDN and CDR2 FVKESK come from the germline V gene. CDR3 size: 15 residues. The V end was cut by 6 bases, the J end by 3 bases, with 15 bases between.

The V gene is TRBV5-4, the J gene TRBJ2-2; tentative D call: TRBD1 (6 bases). The V gene lost 0 bases and the J gene lost 4 bases, with 10 bases spanning the gap. CDR3 length equals 15 residues. Germline V gene data show CDR1 as SGHNT and CDR2 as YYREEE (reference sequence). The CDR3 reads CASSLAQGLTGELFF. The CDR3 DNA follows: TGTGCCAGCAGCTTGGCACAGGGCCTCACCGGGGAGCTGTTTTTT.

This clonotype was counted many times. This rearrangement joins TRBV7-9 to TRBJ2-2; tentatively, D is TRBD1 or TRBD2 (5 bases each). Trimming pared 5 bases from V and 2 bases from J, leaving 9 bases between. CDR1 is SEHNR and CDR2 is FQNEAQ in the germline V gene (reference sequence). The CDR3 sequence is 14 residues long. CDR3 DNA: TGTGCCAGCAGCCAGGGACCAAACACCGGGGAGCTGTTTTTT. This sequence encodes CASSQGPNTGELFF.

J is TRBJ2-1 and V is TRBV6-1, with 11 bases fitting TRBD1. The germline V gene has CDR1 MNHNS and CDR2 SASEGT. The CDR3 has 15 amino acids. Germline trimming cut 0 bases from V and 8 bases from J; bases unmatched to any gene: 3. Written as DNA, the CDR3 is TGTGCCAGCAGTGAAGCCGGGACAGGGGGTTATGAGCAGTTCTTC. It encodes CASSEAGTGGYEQFF.

The chain links TRBV6-2 or TRBV6-3 to TRBJ1-1; D remains unclear. V gave up 2 bases and J gave up 3 bases, with 10 bases separating them. CDR3 length equals 14 residues. Germline CDR1 MNHEY, CDR2 SVGEGT. Here the CDR3 reads CASSYARAYTEAFF. CDR3 coding DNA: TGTGCCAGCAGTTACGCGAGGGCGTACACTGAAGCTTTCTTT.

This clonotype was counted a few times. The CDR3 loop reads CSARDEEASGGTTDTQYF. In DNA, the CDR3 is TGCAGTGCTAGAGATGAGGAGGCTAGCGGGGGGACGACAGATACGCAGTATTTT. The chain recombines TRBV20-1 with TRBJ2-3; 11 bases line up with TRBD2. Germline loops: CDR1 DFQATT, CDR2 SNEGSKA (reference sequence). The CDR3 is made up of 18 amino acids. Losses at the gene ends were 0 bases for V and 3 bases for J; bases not matched to a gene: 11.

J is TRBJ1-1 and V is TRBV6-5, with D possibly matching TRBD1 (5 bases). V lost 5 bases and J 4 bases, leaving 14 bases between the germline ends. The CDR3 runs 14 residues. Germline CDR1 and CDR2: MNHEY and SVGAGI. The CDR3 loop reads CASSGGLGPTEAFF. DNA of the CDR3: TGTGCCAGCAGTGGGGGATTGGGTCCCACTGAAGCTTTCTTT.

The chain carries TRBV12-3 or TRBV12-4 and TRBJ1-2, with D hard to call. The CDR3 spans 15 residues. Trimming removed 1 base at V and 0 bases at J, with 9 bases between. CDR3 nucleotides: TGTGCCAGCAGTTTAGTGGCGGGAGCTAACTATGGCTACACCTTC. It codes for CASSLVAGANYGYTF.

There are a few counts of this clonotype. The rearrangement uses TRBV11-2 and TRBJ2-3; D possibly matches TRBD1 or TRBD2 (5 bases each). The CDR3 is 15 residues long. Germline-derived CDR1 and CDR2 are SGHAT and FQNNGV. Trimming removed 1 base from V and 2 bases from J, with 10 bases in between. DNA for the CDR3: TGTGCCAGCAGCTTAGGTTGGGACCTCACAGATACGCAGTATTTT. It codes for CASSLGWDLTDTQYF.

V gene TRBV5-6 combines with J gene TRBJ1-2; possible D gene TRBD1, 5 bases. This CDR3 is 17 amino acids long. The V gene lost 3 bases and the J gene lost 0 bases, with 18 bases spanning the gap. The V gene's germline CDR1 is SGHDT and CDR2 YYEEEE. The CDR3 bases are TGTGCCAGCAGCTCCGTGGGCAGGGAAGTAGCTAACTATGGCTACACCTTC. It is translated as CASSSVGREVANYGYTF.

The chain combines TRBV20-1 with TRBJ2-3; no clear D gene. Germline CDR1 and CDR2: DFQATT and SNEGSKA (reference sequence). V was trimmed by 0 bases and J by 9 bases, leaving 10 bases between them. CDR3 length equals 12 residues. CDR3 sequence reads: CSARDPPGTQYF. The CDR3 nucleotides read TGCAGTGCTAGAGATCCGCCTGGCACGCAGTATTTT.

This clonotype showed up many times. At one boundary the junction diverges from the germline segment, which might be a read error. The V and J genes are TRBV6-5 and TRBJ2-6; D uncertain. Germline-derived CDR1 and CDR2 are MNHEY and SVGAGI. The CDR3 sequence is 15 residues long. The CDR3 sequence: CASSLRHPGANVLTF. DNA of the CDR3: TGTGCCAGCAGCCTACGACACCCTGGAGCCAACGTCCTGACTTTC.

The chain uses TRBV12-3 or TRBV12-4 and TRBJ2-1, with 9 positions matching TRBD1. The CDR3 is made up of 15 amino acids. Trimming removed 7 bases from V and 2 bases from J; junction bases left unmatched: 6. CDR3 sequence (DNA): TGTGCCAGCACTCGGGACAGGGTCCCCTACAATGAGCAGTTCTTC. Its protein product is CASTRDRVPYNEQFF.